Presented here are 11 T cell receptor beta chains from one specimen sequenced in a study of control samples from healthy donors and cancer patients. Using immunoSEQ multiplex PCR, the repertoire was profiled, and TCRdb retains in-frame clones only, with some absent. This table has approximately 50,000 clones, roughly 96% appearing once. The sequencing input was blood. These receptors originate from a young man in good health.

V is TRBV29-1 and J is TRBJ1-1, with 7 bases matching TRBD1. CDR3 length: 13 residues. J lost 10 bases, V lost 5 bases, and 13 bases had no gene match. Germline assignment: CDR1 SQVTM and CDR2 ANQGSEA. The CDR3 loop reads CSVKPAGDSGAFF. For the CDR3, the DNA is TGCAGCGTTAAACCAGCCGGGGACAGTGGAGCTTTCTTT.

The gene calls are TRBV5-6 and TRBJ1-1; the D gene is possibly TRBD1 (5 bases). The CDR3 is 15 residues long. The V and J ends lost 7 bases and 1 base respectively, with 17 bases between them. Germline V gene lookup returns CDR1 SGHDT and CDR2 YYEEEE. The CDR3 sequence is CASGPPNRRNTEAFF. The CDR3 DNA is TGTGCCAGCGGGCCCCCCAACAGGCGGAACACTGAAGCTTTCTTT.

The genes are TRBV4-1 and TRBJ1-5, with D unclear. V lost 1 base to trimming and J lost 4 bases, with 8 bases between them. The length of the CDR3 is 14 residues. Germline assignment: CDR1 MGHRA and CDR2 YSYEKL. This CDR3 reads CASSQVNGNQPQHF. The CDR3 nucleotides are TGCGCCAGCAGCCAAGTAAACGGAAATCAGCCCCAGCATTTT.

V is TRBV7-8 and J is TRBJ2-5, with a weak D call TRBD1 (6 bases). CDR3 size: 15 residues. The germline CDR1 and CDR2 sequences are SGHVS and FQNEAQ. Trimming removed 5 bases from V and 4 bases from J, with 17 bases in between. CDR3 nucleotide sequence: TGTGCCAGCAGCGAAACACAGGGAAGGAGAGAGACCCAGTACTTC. Translating it yields CASSETQGRRETQYF.

The rearrangement uses TRBV5-4 and TRBJ2-1; D perhaps matches TRBD2 (5 bases). V lost 4 bases to trimming and J lost 1 base, with 12 bases between them. The CDR3 sequence is 15 residues long. Germline lookup yields CDR1 SGHNT and CDR2 YYREEE (reference sequence). The CDR3 nucleotides read TGTGCCAGCAGCCGGAAAAGGGAGTCCTACAATGAGCAGTTCTTC. Protein product: CASSRKRESYNEQFF.

The chain links TRBV7-2 to TRBJ1-4; no clear D gene. The length of the CDR3 is 17 residues. V was clipped by 1 base and J by 0 bases, with 12 bases between them. CDR1 and CDR2 from the germline V gene are SGHTA and FQGNSA. The CDR3 here is CASSLDAGAATNEKLFF. The CDR3 DNA follows: TGTGCCAGCAGCTTAGATGCAGGCGCCGCAACTAATGAAAAACTGTTTTTT.

This clone was counted a few times. This chain joins TRBV12-3 or TRBV12-4 and TRBJ1-3; D gene ambiguous. V lost 2 bases to trimming and J lost 3 bases, with 2 bases between them. The CDR3 sequence is 12 residues long. CDR3 in amino acids: CASSLFGNTIYF. CDR3 bases: TGTGCCAGCAGTTTATTTGGAAACACCATATATTTT.

This chain connects TRBV2 to TRBJ1-5, with D maybe TRBD1 (5 bases). CDR1 is SNHLY, CDR2 FYNNEI, per germline. The CDR3 runs to 13 residues. Trimming pared 10 bases from V and 1 base from J, leaving 11 bases between. This CDR3 reads CATGAGSNQPQHF. The CDR3 nucleotides read TGTGCCACTGGGGCTGGGAGCAATCAGCCCCAGCATTTT. The full variable domain, in which reference TRBV2 and TRBJ1-5 provide the parts outside the CDR3, is EPEVTQTPSHQVTQMGQEVILRCVPISNHLYFYWYRQILGQKVEFLVSFYNNEISEKSEIFDDQFSVERPDGSNFTLKIRSTKLEDSAMYFCATGAGSNQPQHFGDGTRLSIL.

V and J are TRBV24-1 and TRBJ2-7; D is undetermined. Trimming shortened V by 3 bases and J by 2 bases, and 7 bases separated the two germline ends. The CDR3 sequence is 13 residues long. Germline assignment: CDR1 KGHDR and CDR2 SFDVKD. CDR3 protein: CATSDPHTYEQYF. As DNA, the CDR3 is TGTGCCACCAGTGATCCGCATACCTACGAGCAGTACTTC.

This clone appeared a single time. The rearrangement joins TRBV5-1 to TRBJ2-5, with 8 bases lining up with TRBD1. Germline CDR1 and CDR2: SGHRS and YFSETQ. Trimming took 4 bases from V and 1 from J; bases not matched to a gene: 6. The length of the CDR3 is 15 residues. The CDR3 DNA is TGCGCCAGCAGCGGGCAGGGGGCACTCCAAGAGACCCAGTACTTC. Its translation: CASSGQGALQETQYF.

The chain combines TRBV3-1 (or the pseudogene TRBV3-2) with TRBJ2-7; TRBD2 aligns across 8 bases. Trimming cost V 4 bases and J 0 bases; bases outside gene matches: 2. Germline values: CDR1 LGHDT, CDR2 YNNKEL (reference sequence). This CDR3 comprises 14 residues. CDR3 in amino acids: CASSPAGASYEQYF. The CDR3, as DNA: TGTGCCAGCAGCCCAGCGGGGGCCTCCTACGAGCAGTACTTC.